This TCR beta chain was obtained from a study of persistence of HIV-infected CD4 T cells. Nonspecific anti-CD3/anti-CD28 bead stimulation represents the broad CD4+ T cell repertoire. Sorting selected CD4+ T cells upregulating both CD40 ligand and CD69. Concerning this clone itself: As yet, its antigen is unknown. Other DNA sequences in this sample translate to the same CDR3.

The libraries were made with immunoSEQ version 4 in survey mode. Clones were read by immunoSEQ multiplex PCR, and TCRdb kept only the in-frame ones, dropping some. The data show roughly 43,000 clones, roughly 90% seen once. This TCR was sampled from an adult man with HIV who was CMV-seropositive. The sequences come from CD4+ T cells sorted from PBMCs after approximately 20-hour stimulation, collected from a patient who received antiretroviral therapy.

This chain's CDR3 is CASSLGGDEKLFF. The CDR3 nucleotides are TGTGCCAGCAGTTTAGGGGGGGACGAAAAACTGTTTTTT. The rearrangement links TRBV28 to TRBJ1-4; tentatively, D is TRBD1 (5 bases). CDR1 is MDHEN and CDR2 is SYDVKM in the germline V gene. V lost 2 bases to trimming and J lost 8 bases, with 9 bases between them. The CDR3 length is 13 residues. Using reference TRBV28 and TRBJ1-4 for the parts outside the CDR3, the full variable domain is DVKVTQSSRYLVKRTGEKVFLECVQDMDHENMFWYRQDPGLGLRLIYFSYDVKMKEKGDIPEGYSVSREKKERFSLILESASTNQTSMYLCASSLGGDEKLFFGSGTQLSVL.